One and the same sample provided the 5 T cell receptor beta chains below, sequenced in a study of OX40 agonist ivuxolimab in advanced cancers. Sequencing was performed with immunoSEQ multiplex PCR; in TCRdb, only in-frame clones are kept and a portion is missing. The sample records 100,000 to 120,000 clones, more than 85% being singletons. Source: CD4+ or CD8+ T cells sorted from blood, taken in a trial of the OX40 agonist ivuxolimab. Receptor source: an adult with an advanced solid tumor such as melanoma, head and neck, liver or kidney cancer.

V gene TRBV7-3 combines with J gene TRBJ2-2, with no clear D. Germline loops: CDR1 SGHTA, CDR2 FQGTGA. Trimming removed 9 bases from V and 3 bases from J, with 14 bases in between. The CDR3 extends over 14 amino acids. This chain's CDR3 is CASSGGSHTGELFF. DNA for the CDR3: TGTGCCAGTTCGGGCGGATCCCACACCGGGGAGCTGTTTTTT.

The DNA of the CDR3 is TGTGCCAGCAGCGCCAGGTTATCAGATACGCAGTATTTT. This codes for CASSARLSDTQYF. V and J are TRBV7-8 and TRBJ2-3, with unresolved D. Germline V gene data show CDR1 as SGHVS and CDR2 as FQNEAQ. The CDR3 loop spans 13 amino acids. V shed 5 bases and J shed 4 bases, with 10 bases lying between them.

This rearrangement joins TRBV21-1 to TRBJ1-6; the table assigns TRBD1, which was not confirmed against the DNA. TRBV21-1 represents a pseudogene. This CDR3 is built from 18 residues. CDR3 DNA: TGTGCCAGCAGCAAGAACAGGGACGGTGGGTGCTATAATTCACCCCTCCACTTT. Amino acids: CASSKNRDGGCYNSPLHF.

The chain recombines TRBV6-1 with TRBJ1-2; D ambiguous. Trimming removed 5 bases from V and 8 bases from J, with 21 bases in between. Germline CDR1 and CDR2: MNHNS and SASEGT. The CDR3 covers 15 residues. This chain's CDR3 is CASSFFDDGLGGYTF. CDR3 DNA sequence: TGTGCCAGCAGTTTCTTCGACGACGGCCTGGGCGGCTACACCTTC.

The rearrangement links TRBV11-2 to TRBJ1-5; 7 bases are shared with TRBD1. Germline trimming cut 3 bases from V and 1 base from J; bases unmatched to any gene: 3. CDR3 length equals 15 residues. CDR1 is SGHAT, CDR2 FQNNGV, per germline. CDR3 loop: CASSFPGQSNQPQHF. The CDR3 coding sequence is TGTGCCAGCAGCTTCCCGGGACAGAGCAATCAGCCCCAGCATTTT.